The clone carrying this TCR beta chain was picked up many times. No antigen is known for it. The source of the sample is a study of CD8 T cells in ankylosing spondylitis. General study results and limits: Reactive arthritis synovial fluid and blood previously showed some of these motif variants. Within matched ankylosing spondylitis synovial fluid, disease-linked clones were reportedly significantly enriched.

V was trimmed by 0 bases and J by 4 bases, leaving 9 bases between them. This CDR3 is 14 amino acids long. CDR1 and CDR2 from the germline V gene are LGHNA and YSLEER. TCRdb re-derived calls from the 5' RACE reads in MiXCR, one entry per CDR3 protein. The sample consists of about 130,000 distinct CDR3 sequences, approximately 10% of them appearing once. The sequenced sample consisted of blood, either unsorted or a sorted T cell fraction (not recorded which). This receptor was identified in a male donor with ankylosing spondylitis or in good health (not recorded which). The genes are TRBV4-3 and TRBJ1-1; TRBD1 is a possible D gene (6 bases). The CDR3 DNA reads TGCGCCAGCAGCCAAGAACAGGGTATCACTGAAGCTTTCTTT. This codes for CASSQEQGITEAFF.